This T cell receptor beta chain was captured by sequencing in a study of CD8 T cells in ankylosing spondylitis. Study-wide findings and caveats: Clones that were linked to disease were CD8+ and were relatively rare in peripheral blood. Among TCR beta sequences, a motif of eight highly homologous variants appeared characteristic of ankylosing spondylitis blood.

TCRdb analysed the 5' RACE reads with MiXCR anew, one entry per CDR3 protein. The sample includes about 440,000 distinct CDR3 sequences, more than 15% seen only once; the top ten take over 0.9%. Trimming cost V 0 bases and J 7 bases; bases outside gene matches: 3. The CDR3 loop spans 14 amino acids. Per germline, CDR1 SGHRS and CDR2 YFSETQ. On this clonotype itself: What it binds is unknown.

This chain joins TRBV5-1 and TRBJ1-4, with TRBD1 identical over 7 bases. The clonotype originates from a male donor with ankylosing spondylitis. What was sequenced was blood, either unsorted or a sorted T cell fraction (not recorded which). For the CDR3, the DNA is TGCGCCAGCAGCTTGGGACAGGGTTTTGAAAAACTGTTTTTT. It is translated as CASSLGQGFEKLFF.